This is a list of T cell receptor beta chains from one sample in a study of cytomegalovirus exposure and HLA in healthy donors. Clones were sequenced by immunoSEQ multiplex PCR, and TCRdb holds only the in-frame ones, with some missing. This table has about 160,000 clones, about four fifths appearing once. Sequencing used PBMCs. These receptors all stem from a man between 25 and 39 years old in good health and CMV-seropositive. Each CDR3 is given with its conserved first and last residue.

>TRBV28|TRBJ2-1
CASSLLGRAGEQFF
>TRBV27|TRBJ2-1
CASSFGFASGRSYNEQFF
>TRBV6-1|TRBJ1-2
CASRQGRRGYTF
>TRBV5-6|TRBJ2-2
CASSLGAGAVTGELFF
>TRBV7-6|TRBJ2-5
CASSRQGYTETQYF
>TRBV7-7|TRBJ1-1
CASSQDWNTEAFF
>TRBV2|TRBJ2-7
CASSELDSFYEQYF
>TRBV7-9|TRBJ2-5
CASSLVLVAERETQYF
>TRBV7-7|TRBJ2-5
CASSLSPLERETQYF
>TRBV5-1|TRBJ2-1
CASSPRRTSGSGNEQFF
>TRBV6-5|TRBJ1-2
CASSYKGAGGYTF